The T cell receptor beta chain under discussion was sequenced for a study of regulatory T cells in long-lasting Graves disease. Study results and limitations: Persistent patients had more shared public clonotypes (2,741) than new patients (around 950). Reduced TCR diversity was observed in persistent Graves' patients versus newly diagnosed patients.

This clonotype was picked up many times. Its cognate antigen is unknown. Time point given: newly diagnosed GD, antithyroid drugs for less than 3 months. Construction of the TCR library relied on RNA isolated from PBMCs. Construction of TCR beta libraries relied on iRepertoire HTBI primers and on Arm-PCR targeting CDR3 regions. From the multiplex PCR reads, TCRdb called clonotypes with MiXCR, one entry per CDR3 protein. The table lists over 500,000 distinct CDR3 sequences, about 16% of them singletons. These sequences were also reported in another study, on T cells in Graves' hyperthyroidism and ophthalmopathy.

The starting material was peripheral blood mononuclear cells (PBMCs), obtained at new diagnosis, from a patient treated with antithyroid drugs. The sequence came from a man aged 18-30 years with Graves disease.

CDR3 protein: CASSGDRGLNYEQYF. CDR3 sequence (DNA): TGTGCCAGCAGTGGGGACAGGGGTCTTAACTACGAGCAGTACTTC. The chain employs TRBV27 and TRBJ2-7; 10 bases match TRBD1. The junction had 7 bases not matched to a gene; V was cut back by 5 bases and J by 3 bases. Germline V lookup: CDR1 MNHEY, CDR2 SMNVEV (reference sequence). The CDR3 length is 15 residues.